The next 17 T cell receptor beta chains were all read from a single sample in a study of shared clonotypes between healthy human individuals. Assay used: immunoSEQ multiplex PCR; TCRdb lists only in-frame clones, some missing. The data hold about 1.5 million clones, with around 97% observed a single time. Material for sequencing was naive CD4+ T cells sorted from blood. The subset is: CD45RA+ positively selected. These TCRs come from a man aged 25 to 40 in good health.

J is TRBJ1-1 and V is TRBV28; perhaps TRBD1 as D (6 bases). The CDR3 has 13 amino acids. From germline, CDR1 is MDHEN and CDR2 SYDVKM. Trimming took 7 bases from V and 6 from J, leaving 15 bases between them. The CDR3 DNA reads as TGTGCCAGCACAAAAACAGGGTTTCCTGAAGCTTTCTTT. Translating it yields CASTKTGFPEAFF. The whole variable domain, remainder taken from reference TRBV28 and TRBJ1-1, is DVKVTQSSRYLVKRTGEKVFLECVQDMDHENMFWYRQDPGLGLRLIYFSYDVKMKEKGDIPEGYSVSREKKERFSLILESASTNQTSMYLCASTKTGFPEAFFGQGTRLTVV.

This rearrangement joins TRBV9 to TRBJ2-2, with TRBD1 identical over 7 bases. The CDR3 has 14 amino acids. V lost 2 bases, J lost 6 bases, and 4 bases stayed unmatched. CDR1 is SGDLS, CDR2 YYNGEE, per germline. The CDR3 loop is CASSVTGVPGELFF. The CDR3 DNA reads TGTGCCAGCAGCGTTACAGGGGTTCCCGGGGAGCTGTTTTTT.

The rearrangement links TRBV5-8 to TRBJ2-3; 9 nucleotides line up with TRBD1. V shed 0 bases and J 6 bases; nucleotides not matched to a gene: 5. Germline CDR1 SGHTS, CDR2 YDEGEE. The CDR3 is 15 amino acids. The CDR3: CASSLVQGARDTQYF. The CDR3 coding sequence is TGTGCCAGCAGCTTGGTACAGGGGGCGCGGGATACGCAGTATTTT.

The chain recombines TRBV29-1 with TRBJ2-5; a possible D gene is TRBD1 (5 bases). CDR1 and CDR2 (germline): SQVTM, ANQGSEA. Trimming cost V 0 bases and J 5 bases, with 13 bases left between them. The length of the CDR3 is 14 residues. The CDR3, as DNA: TGCAGCGTTGAAGATACAGGAATTCGGGAGACCCAGTACTTC. It translates to CSVEDTGIRETQYF.

The sample holds one count of this clone. The rearrangement links TRBV7-8 to TRBJ2-1; 10 nucleotides agree with TRBD1. The germline gives CDR1 SGHVS, CDR2 FQNEAQ. Trimming took 5 bases from V and 1 from J; bases not matched to a gene: 2. The CDR3 has 15 residues. The CDR3 bases are TGTGCCAGCAGCGACAGGGGGCTGTCCTACAATGAGCAGTTCTTC. Translating gives CASSDRGLSYNEQFF. Supplemented by reference TRBV7-8 and TRBJ2-1, the full variable domain reads GAGVSQSPRYKVAKRGQDVALRCDPISGHVSLFWYQQALGQGPEFLTYFQNEAQLDKSGLPSDRFFAERPEGSVSTLKIQRTQQEDSAVYLCASSDRGLSYNEQFFGPGTRLTVL.

This sequence joins TRBV7-2 and TRBJ1-2, with a weak D call TRBD1 (5 bases). This CDR3 contains 15 residues. V was pared by 1 base and J by 4 bases, with 13 bases between. From germline, CDR1 is SGHTA and CDR2 FQGNSA. The CDR3 coding sequence is TGTGCCAGCAGCTTAGATCCAGGGCGGGCCTATGGCTACACCTTC. It yields the protein CASSLDPGRAYGYTF.

V is TRBV6-1 and J is TRBJ1-5; D is uncertain. The CDR3 sequence is 13 residues long. The germline V gene has CDR1 MNHNS and CDR2 SASEGT. V shed 5 bases and J shed 12 bases, with 17 bases lying between them. This CDR3 reads CASSPTGWSLQHF. The CDR3 coding sequence is TGTGCCAGCAGTCCCACGGGATGGTCACTCCAGCATTTT.

This sequence joins TRBV9 and TRBJ1-3; 7 bases are a match to TRBD1. Germline V gene data show CDR1 as SGDLS and CDR2 as YYNGEE. V shed 2 bases, J shed 2 bases, and the junction held 4 bases outside the gene matches. The CDR3 is made up of 15 amino acids. In DNA, the CDR3 is TGTGCCAGCAGCGTTACGGGACAGCCTGGAAACACCATATATTTT. It is translated as CASSVTGQPGNTIYF.

V usage is TRBV4-1 and J usage is TRBJ1-2, with a weak D call TRBD1 (5 bases). Germline V gives CDR1 MGHRA, CDR2 YSYEKL. The V end was cut by 0 bases, the J end by 3 bases, with 11 bases between. This CDR3 is 15 amino acids long. CDR3 in DNA: TGCGCCAGCAGCCAAGATTCCCGGGGGGACTATGGCTACACCTTC. This translates into CASSQDSRGDYGYTF.

V is TRBV11-3 and J is TRBJ2-1; 14 bases fit TRBD2. In germline, CDR1 is SGHNT, CDR2 YENEEA. V shed 3 bases and J 6 bases; nucleotides not matched to a gene: 7. The CDR3 is made up of 17 amino acids. CDR3 amino acids: CASSFKGLAGGGNEQFF. CDR3 nucleotides: TGTGCCAGCAGCTTCAAAGGACTAGCGGGAGGAGGCAATGAGCAGTTCTTC.

V usage is TRBV21-1 and J usage is TRBJ2-5; TRBD2, the table's D call, was not compared with the DNA. TRBV21-1 is classified as a pseudogene. The length of the CDR3 is 15 residues. The CDR3 DNA reads as TGTGCCAGCAGCAAGGGGACTAGCGGGAAAGAGACCCAGTACTTC. Its translation: CASSKGTSGKETQYF.

This sequence joins TRBV5-4 and TRBJ2-7; 8 bases are a match to TRBD2. Germline-derived CDR1 and CDR2 are SGHNT and YYREEE (reference sequence). Trimming removed 2 bases from V and 5 bases from J; junction bases left unmatched: 6. The CDR3 length is 14 residues. The CDR3 is CASSLGSGRDEQYF. The DNA for the CDR3 is TGTGCCAGCAGCTTAGGAAGCGGGAGAGACGAGCAGTACTTC.

The chain has TRBV7-6 and TRBJ1-2, with 10 bases that match TRBD1. J was trimmed by 4 bases and V by 0 bases; bases with no gene match: 2. CDR3 length: 15 residues. Germline CDR1 SGHVS, CDR2 FNYEAQ. The CDR3 here is CASSLAGQGSYGYTF. The CDR3 DNA follows: TGTGCCAGCAGCTTAGCGGGACAGGGGTCCTATGGCTACACCTTC.

Of note for this clone: Other DNA sequences from this sample encode an identical CDR3 as well. V gene TRBV9 combines with J gene TRBJ2-3; 10 nucleotides match TRBD2. After removal of 10 bases from V and 1 base from J, the junction contained 3 bases not matched to a gene. The length of the CDR3 is 13 residues. The germline V gene has CDR1 SGDLS and CDR2 YYNGEE. In nucleotides, the CDR3 is TGTGCCTCCGGGACTAGCGGCACAGATACGCAGTATTTT. Translation gives CASGTSGTDTQYF.

V usage is TRBV7-6 and J usage is TRBJ2-3; D gene uncertain. The CDR3 extends over 14 amino acids. Germline V CDR1 and CDR2: SGHVS, FNYEAQ. Trimming left V 7 bases short and J 0 bases short, with 11 bases between. In DNA, the CDR3 is TGTGCCAGCACTCGTCTGCCTAGCACAGATACGCAGTATTTT. Translated: CASTRLPSTDTQYF. Combining the CDR3 with reference TRBV7-6 and TRBJ2-3 gives the whole variable domain GAGVSQSPRYKVTKRGQDVALRCDPISGHVSLYWYRQALGQGPEFLTYFNYEAQQDKSGLPNDRFSAERPEGSISTLTIQRTEQRDSAMYRCASTRLPSTDTQYFGPGTRLTVL.

This chain joins TRBV2 and TRBJ2-1, with 9 bases lining up with TRBD2. This CDR3 has 11 amino acids. CDR1 SNHLY and CDR2 FYNNEI come from the germline V gene. In DNA, the CDR3 is TGTGGTAGCGGGAGATTGGGTGAGCAGTTCTTC. Its protein product is CGSGRLGEQFF.

The CDR3 DNA sequence: TGTGCCAGCAGCCAAGTGGCGGAGAGCACAGATACGCAGTATTTT. Translation gives CASSQVAESTDTQYF. The chain has TRBV14 and TRBJ2-3; no clear D gene. Deletions cut 1 base from V and 0 bases from J, with 8 bases between. From germline, CDR1 is SGHDN and CDR2 FVKESK. The CDR3 length is 15 residues.